The sample holds a few counts of the clone carrying this T cell receptor (beta chain). As yet, its antigen is unknown. The TCR library protocol was used to attach unique molecular identifiers. These identifiers were attached to individual cDNA molecules. TCRdb re-called the 5' RACE reads through MiXCR, storing one row per CDR3 protein. The data contain 45,000 to 55,000 distinct CDR3 sequences, 9.5% to 13% of them singletons. These data come from a study of early T cells in non-severe SARS-CoV-2 infection. Turning to the study itself: Unsorted whole-blood RNA was sequenced in bulk, leaving chains unpaired. Study results and caveats: Matching against VDJdb likely underestimated virus-specific expansions, favoring anti-spike CD8.

This CDR3 comprises 14 residues. Per the germline V gene, CDR1 is LGHDT and CDR2 is YNNKEL (reference sequence). The V end lost 8 bases, the J end lost 2 bases, and 10 bases lay between the germline ends. This TCR was recovered from an adult who was a healthcare worker with PCR-confirmed SARS-CoV-2 infection or an uninfected control (not recorded which). Sequenced sample: whole blood. This chain uses TRBV3-1 with TRBJ2-6, with a weak D call TRBD1 (5 bases). The CDR3 here is CASSPDTGANVLTF. CDR3 DNA sequence: TGTGCCAGCTCTCCGGACACTGGGGCCAACGTCCTGACTTTC.